Each of the 14 T cell receptor beta chains below was sequenced from the same sample in a study of blood T cell repertoires in COVID-19. The data were produced by immunoSEQ multiplex PCR, yet TCRdb's version contains in-frame clones alone and is incomplete. There are about 120,000 clones in the sample; 90% occur only once, and 1.5% to 2% lies in the top ten. Material: peripheral blood. The receptors were sampled from a human donor with active COVID-19. The donor label of this sample is uncertain.

This chain joins TRBV7-9 and TRBJ1-2; 7 nucleotides line up with TRBD1. V shed 5 bases, J shed 4 bases, and the junction held 7 bases outside the gene matches. CDR3 size: 14 residues. CDR1 is SEHNR, CDR2 FQNEAQ, per germline (reference sequence). The CDR3 region is CASSLDREFYGYTF. The CDR3 DNA is TGTGCCAGCAGCCTTGACAGGGAGTTCTATGGCTACACCTTC.

In DNA, the CDR3 is TGTGCCAGCAGTATCGGGACAGGCGTTAACACCGGGGAGCTGTTTTTT. Its translation is CASSIGTGVNTGELFF. This chain links TRBV6-4 with TRBJ2-2; TRBD1 matches at 8 bases. Germline V gives CDR1 MRHNA, CDR2 SNTAGT. The CDR3 has 16 residues. J lost 2 bases, V lost 5 bases, and 7 bases had no gene match.

The V and J genes are TRBV9 and TRBJ1-4; D remains ambiguous. Trimming pared 0 bases from V and 0 bases from J, leaving 6 bases between. The V gene's germline CDR1 is SGDLS and CDR2 YYNGEE. This CDR3 has 15 residues. The CDR3 DNA follows: TGTGCCAGCAGCGTAGGCGGAGCAACTAATGAAAAACTGTTTTTT. It yields the protein CASSVGGATNEKLFF.

This chain connects TRBV7-2 to TRBJ2-7; 10 bases fit TRBD2. Losses at the gene ends were 1 base for V and 9 bases for J; bases not matched to a gene: 9. Germline loops: CDR1 SGHTA, CDR2 FQGNSA. The CDR3 covers 15 residues. CDR3 sequence (DNA): TGTGCCAGCAGCTTAGGGGCTAGCGGGGGTGCCGTGCAGTACTTC. It encodes CASSLGASGGAVQYF.

The chain couples TRBV28 to TRBJ2-2, with a possible D match to TRBD2 (7 bases). Germline CDR1 MDHEN, CDR2 SYDVKM. The CDR3 spans 15 residues. V was pared by 3 bases and J by 5 bases, with 13 bases between. CDR3 loop: CASSLGGRGTGELFF. In nucleotides, the CDR3 is TGTGCCAGCAGTTTGGGGGGGCGAGGGACCGGGGAGCTGTTTTTT.

This clone was found once. The chain employs TRBV3-1 (or the pseudogene TRBV3-2) and TRBJ2-1; 12 bases are a match to TRBD2. Germline CDR1 LGHDT, CDR2 YNNKEL (reference sequence). The CDR3 totals 16 residues. V gave up 1 base and J gave up 6 bases; unmatched junction bases: 4. The DNA of the CDR3 is TGTGCCAGCAGCCAAGTTGGACTAGCGGGGACCAATGAGCAGTTCTTC. Its translation is CASSQVGLAGTNEQFF.

A single count supports this clone. CDR3 in amino acids: CASSESEASGSTDTQYF. The CDR3 bases are TGTGCCAGCAGTGAATCTGAGGCTAGCGGTAGCACAGATACGCAGTATTTT. The J gene is TRBJ2-3, the V gene TRBV25-1; TRBD2 agrees at 7 bases. Germline trimming cut 1 base from V and 0 bases from J; bases unmatched to any gene: 7. The germline CDR1 and CDR2 sequences are MGHDK and SYGVNS. CDR3 length: 17 amino acids.

J is TRBJ2-1 and V is TRBV11-2, with 9 bases identical to TRBD2. V dropped 5 bases and J dropped 7; count of bases not matched to a gene: 6. Germline values: CDR1 SGHAT, CDR2 FQNNGV. CDR3 size: 14 residues. The CDR3 DNA reads TGTGCCAGCAGCCCGCGGGGGGGCCCGAATGAGCAGTTCTTC. It specifies CASSPRGGPNEQFF.

J is TRBJ2-4 and V is TRBV5-1, with TRBD1 identical over 8 bases. CDR3 length: 14 residues. With 2 bases clipped from V and 8 bases from J, the junction kept 6 bases outside the gene matches. The germline V gene has CDR1 SGHRS and CDR2 YFSETQ. The CDR3 nucleotides are TGCGCCAGCAGCTTACAGGACAGGGTTGACATTCAGTACTTC. Translating it yields CASSLQDRVDIQYF.

The chain links TRBV28 to TRBJ2-5, with D maybe TRBD1 (6 bases). The germline CDR1 and CDR2 sequences are MDHEN and SYDVKM. The V gene lost 5 bases and the J gene lost 3 bases, with 16 bases spanning the gap. The CDR3 length is 15 residues. CDR3 sequence: CASSPPGPGEETQYF. Here the CDR3 DNA reads TGTGCCAGCAGTCCTCCGGGCCCAGGGGAAGAGACCCAGTACTTC. The full variable domain, in which reference TRBV28 and TRBJ2-5 provide the parts outside the CDR3, is DVKVTQSSRYLVKRTGEKVFLECVQDMDHENMFWYRQDPGLGLRLIYFSYDVKMKEKGDIPEGYSVSREKKERFSLILESASTNQTSMYLCASSPPGPGEETQYFGPGTRLLVL.

CDR3 residues: CASSLVVKNTGELFF. CDR3 coding DNA: TGTGCCAGCAGCTTAGTAGTCAAGAACACCGGGGAGCTGTTTTTT. V and J are TRBV7-6 and TRBJ2-2; no firm D call. There are 15 residues in the CDR3. The germline V and J ends were trimmed by 1 base and 1 base, with 7 bases remaining between them. CDR1 SGHVS and CDR2 FNYEAQ come from the germline V gene.

This chain uses TRBV3-1 (or the pseudogene TRBV3-2) with TRBJ1-3; TRBD1 agrees at 9 bases. The V gene end was trimmed by 1 base and the J gene end by 1 base; junction bases not matched to a gene: 5. Germline values: CDR1 LGHDT, CDR2 YNNKEL (reference sequence). This CDR3 has 17 residues. CDR3 nucleotides: TGTGCCAGCAGCCAAGTCGGGACAGGGTATTCTGGAAACACCATATATTTT. Its protein is CASSQVGTGYSGNTIYF.

The chain joins TRBV28 to TRBJ2-1, with 9 bases matching TRBD1. From germline, CDR1 is MDHEN and CDR2 SYDVKM. The trim removed 6 bases at V and 3 bases at J, leaving 6 bases unmatched. This CDR3 is 15 amino acids long. CDR3 in DNA: TGTGCCAGCAGGCCCGACAGGGGGTTCTACAATGAGCAGTTCTTC. Protein product: CASRPDRGFYNEQFF. Drawing the rest from reference TRBV28 and TRBJ2-1, the complete variable domain is DVKVTQSSRYLVKRTGEKVFLECVQDMDHENMFWYRQDPGLGLRLIYFSYDVKMKEKGDIPEGYSVSREKKERFSLILESASTNQTSMYLCASRPDRGFYNEQFFGPGTRLTVL.

This clone was detected a few times. This rearrangement joins TRBV30 to TRBJ1-1, with TRBD1 matching 8 bases. The V and J ends lost 0 bases and 5 bases, in that order; junction bases with no gene match: 5. CDR3 length: 14 amino acids. Looked up from germline, CDR1 is GTSNPN and CDR2 is SVGIG (reference sequence). The CDR3 nucleotides are TGTGCCTGGAGTGTACGGACAGGGATAACTGAAGCTTTCTTT. Its translation: CAWSVRTGITEAFF.